Shown below are 26 T cell receptor beta chains from a single sample sequenced in a study of identifying expanded T cells in peripheral blood. Profiling relied on immunoSEQ multiplex PCR, and the TCRdb table lists in-frame clones only, not all of them. Seen here are tens of thousands of clones, 85% to 90% observed once, and the top ten hold over 15%. The sequencing input was blood. These receptor sequences come from a person aged 18 to 75 in good health.

The chain combines TRBV5-6 with TRBJ2-7; D call uncertain. This CDR3 is 12 amino acids long. Germline V gene sequence: CDR1 SGHDT, CDR2 YYEEEE. V was shortened by 0 bases and J by 11 bases, with 12 bases between the two germline ends. The CDR3 nucleotides read TGTGCCAGCAGCTTGGGACCGGCCCTTGAGTACTTC. Protein sequence: CASSLGPALEYF.

This sequence joins TRBV7-8 and TRBJ1-3; D remains unclear. The CDR3 length is 13 residues. The V gene lost 5 bases and the J gene lost 6 bases, with 11 bases spanning the gap. Per germline, CDR1 SGHVS and CDR2 FQNEAQ. CDR3 coding DNA: TGTGCCAGCAGCCGTCCTCGCGAAAACACCATATATTTT. Translating gives CASSRPRENTIYF.

This rearrangement joins TRBV7-2 to TRBJ2-5, with D unclear. The CDR3 contains 13 residues. Germline CDR1 reads SGHTA; CDR2 reads FQGNSA. V was clipped by 2 bases and J by 2 bases, with 6 bases between them. The CDR3 DNA sequence: TGTGCCAGCAGCTTAACTATTCAAGAGACCCAGTACTTC. This sequence encodes CASSLTIQETQYF.

The genes are TRBV30 and TRBJ2-5; possible D gene TRBD2, 5 bases. This CDR3 contains 14 residues. Germline values: CDR1 GTSNPN, CDR2 SVGIG (reference sequence). The V end was cut by 3 bases, the J end by 3 bases, with 14 bases between. CDR3 coding DNA: TGTGCCTGGAGAGCGAGGGTAGGGAAAGAGACCCAGTACTTC. It codes for CAWRARVGKETQYF.

The V call is TRBV7-8, the J call TRBJ1-2; D is uncertain. This CDR3 region has 13 residues. Germline assignment: CDR1 SGHVS and CDR2 FQNEAQ. V lost 2 bases and J 3 bases, leaving 7 bases between the germline ends. CDR3 bases: TGTGCCAGCAGCTTATTAGGTTACTATGGCTACACCTTC. Its protein product is CASSLLGYYGYTF.

V gene TRBV7-9 combines with J gene TRBJ2-3, with 13 bases fitting TRBD2. CDR3 length: 19 residues. V dropped 5 bases and J dropped 4; count of bases not matched to a gene: 15. Germline V gives CDR1 SEHNR, CDR2 FQNEAQ (reference sequence). The CDR3 DNA reads TGTGCCAGCAGCCCAACGGACTGGACTAGCGGGGGCCGCGCAGATACGCAGTATTTT. Translating gives CASSPTDWTSGGRADTQYF.

V is TRBV2 and J is TRBJ2-2, with no clear D. The CDR3 sequence is 13 residues long. In germline, CDR1 is SNHLY, CDR2 FYNNEI. V was cut by 6 bases and J by 5 bases, with 10 bases left in between. Here the CDR3 DNA reads TGTGCCAGCAGCCAAGTACTAACCGGGGAGCTGTTTTTT. It is translated as CASSQVLTGELFF.

V is TRBV5-1 and J is TRBJ1-3; 8 bases map to TRBD1. The length of the CDR3 is 18 residues. Trimming cost V 2 bases and J 2 bases; bases outside gene matches: 12. The germline CDR1 and CDR2 sequences are SGHRS and YFSETQ. CDR3 DNA: TGCGCCAGCAGCTTTCGGCAGGGGGCATTCCTTCCTGGAAACACCATATATTTT. Its protein is CASSFRQGAFLPGNTIYF.

Comments on this clone: The identical CDR3 is also encoded by other nucleotide sequences in the sample. The gene calls are TRBV5-1 and TRBJ2-2, with D uncertain. Germline assignment: CDR1 SGHRS and CDR2 YFSETQ. The CDR3 has 13 amino acids. Trimming took off 1 base at V and 0 bases at J, with 1 base between the two ends. CDR3 loop: CASSLTNTGELFF. Here the CDR3 DNA reads TGCGCCAGCAGCTTGACGAACACCGGGGAGCTGTTTTTT. The full variable domain, in which reference TRBV5-1 and TRBJ2-2 provide the parts outside the CDR3, is KAGVTQTPRYLIKTRGQQVTLSCSPISGHRSVSWYQQTPGQGLQFLFEYFSETQRNKGNFPGRFSGRQFSNSRSEMNVSTLELGDSALYLCASSLTNTGELFFGEGSRLTVL.

This rearrangement joins TRBV4-3 to TRBJ2-1, with a tentative D call TRBD2 (6 bases). Per the germline V gene, CDR1 is LGHNA and CDR2 is YSLEER. The CDR3 loop spans 14 amino acids. Trimming removed 4 bases at V and 6 bases at J, with 13 bases between. CDR3 residues: CASSRVEGFNEQFF. The DNA of the CDR3 is TGCGCCAGCAGCCGAGTGGAGGGTTTCAATGAGCAGTTCTTC.

The chain joins TRBV4-2 to TRBJ2-7; 11 bases are a match to TRBD1. The V and J ends lost 4 bases and 3 bases, in that order; junction bases with no gene match: 2. There are 14 residues in the CDR3. Germline CDR1 LGHNA, CDR2 YNFKEQ. The chain's CDR3 is CASSPGTGGYEQYF. The CDR3 DNA reads TGTGCCAGCAGCCCCGGGACAGGGGGCTACGAGCAGTACTTC.

V usage is TRBV4-3 and J usage is TRBJ1-4; 11 bases fit TRBD1. Germline trimming cut 1 base from V and 8 bases from J; bases unmatched to any gene: 3. Germline loops: CDR1 LGHNA, CDR2 YSLEER. This CDR3 is 15 amino acids long. CDR3 residues: CASSQGDRGDEKLFF. CDR3 sequence (DNA): TGCGCCAGCAGCCAAGGGGACAGGGGGGACGAAAAACTGTTTTTT.

The rearrangement links TRBV28 to TRBJ2-1; D is ambiguous. The CDR3 spans 16 residues. Germline V gene sequence: CDR1 MDHEN, CDR2 SYDVKM. Trimming took 3 bases from V and 3 from J, leaving 15 bases between them. CDR3 protein: CASSFGQVLVYNEQFF. As DNA, the CDR3 is TGTGCCAGCAGTTTTGGGCAGGTCCTGGTCTACAATGAGCAGTTCTTC.

The rearrangement uses TRBV19 and TRBJ1-1; no firm D call. The CDR3 consists of 14 residues. CDR1 is LNHDA, CDR2 SQIVND, per germline (reference sequence). The V and J ends lost 3 bases and 1 base respectively, with 9 bases between them. The CDR3 sequence: CASSIGQKNTEAFF. In DNA, the CDR3 is TGTGCCAGTAGTATCGGCCAAAAGAACACTGAAGCTTTCTTT.

The chain is built from TRBV4-3 and TRBJ1-1, with D hard to call. Germline CDR1 is LGHNA and CDR2 is YSLEER. The length of the CDR3 is 11 residues. Between the trimmed V and J ends, which lost 8 bases and 1 base, there was a span of 5 bases. CDR3 sequence: CASAGNTEAFF. The CDR3 DNA reads as TGCGCCAGCGCTGGGAACACTGAAGCTTTCTTT.

This sequence joins TRBV18 and TRBJ2-5; D may be TRBD1 (6 bases). The V end was cut by 3 bases, the J end by 4 bases, with 12 bases between. The CDR3 covers 14 residues. The germline V gene encodes CDR1 KGHSH and CDR2 LQKENI. CDR3 in DNA: TGTGCCAGCTCACCGGACAGTCAGTCAGAGACCCAGTACTTC. As protein: CASSPDSQSETQYF.

The rearrangement uses TRBV7-9 and TRBJ2-3, with 8 nucleotides matching TRBD2. Per germline, CDR1 SEHNR and CDR2 FQNEAQ (reference sequence). V lost 7 bases and J lost 4; bases outside the gene matches: 16. CDR3 size: 17 residues. This CDR3 reads CASIFPFGGGIPDTQYF. The CDR3 DNA reads TGTGCCAGCATCTTCCCCTTCGGGGGGGGAATTCCAGATACGCAGTATTTT.

This chain links TRBV6-5 with TRBJ1-2, with D perhaps matching TRBD1 (5 bases). Germline-derived CDR1 and CDR2 are MNHEY and SVGAGI. This CDR3 region has 14 residues. V was cut by 0 bases and J by 7 bases, with 12 bases left in between. Here the CDR3 reads CASSYSGGRAGYTF. The CDR3 coding sequence is TGTGCCAGCAGTTACTCCGGGGGTAGGGCTGGCTACACCTTC.

The rearrangement uses TRBV6-5 and TRBJ2-7, with a tentative D call TRBD2 (7 bases). CDR3 length equals 15 residues. V lost 7 bases, J lost 5 bases, and 21 bases lay in between. CDR1 is MNHEY, CDR2 SVGAGI, per germline. In DNA form, the CDR3 reads TGTGCCAGCAATGGGATCGGGGGCGGGGGTCACGAGCAGTACTTC. Residues: CASNGIGGGGHEQYF.

The chain combines TRBV10-2 with TRBJ2-5, with 9 bases matching TRBD2. The CDR3 runs to 13 residues. The V gene's germline CDR1 is WSHSY and CDR2 SAAADI. With 3 bases clipped from V and 4 bases from J, the junction kept 0 bases outside the gene matches. The CDR3 DNA sequence: TGCGCCAGCAGTGAAGCGGGGGGAGAGACCCAGTACTTC. This gives the protein CASSEAGGETQYF.

CDR3 in DNA: TGTGCCAGCACCCTTAGGGCGGGGGCCGGGGAGCTGTTTTTT. This encodes CASTLRAGAGELFF. This chain links TRBV7-6 with TRBJ2-2; the match to TRBD2 covers 7 bases. CDR1 is SGHVS and CDR2 is FNYEAQ in the germline V gene. The CDR3 runs 14 residues. V lost 7 bases to trimming and J lost 6 bases; unmatched junction nucleotides: 8.

The rearrangement uses TRBV29-1 and TRBJ2-5; D may be TRBD2 (5 bases). Germline CDR1 reads SQVTM; CDR2 reads ANQGSEA. CDR3 size: 12 residues. Trimming took 8 bases from V and 4 from J, leaving 14 bases between them. In DNA form, the CDR3 reads TGCAGCACCGCGAGGGCTGGAGAGACCCAGTACTTC. This gives the protein CSTARAGETQYF.

The chain links TRBV11-3 to TRBJ2-1; no clear D. Trimming pared 2 bases from V and 4 bases from J, leaving 6 bases between. CDR1 is SGHNT, CDR2 YENEEA, per germline. The CDR3 has 13 residues. CDR3 amino acids: CASSLSPYNEQFF. CDR3 DNA sequence: TGTGCCAGCAGCTTAAGCCCGTACAATGAGCAGTTCTTC.

The chain recombines TRBV11-1 with TRBJ2-1; no reliable D call. V shed 1 base and J shed 0 bases, with 4 bases lying between them. Germline CDR1 SGHAT, CDR2 FQDESV (reference sequence). This CDR3 spans 14 amino acids. CDR3 sequence: CASSLGGSYNEQFF. The CDR3, as DNA: TGTGCCAGCAGCTTAGGTGGCTCCTACAATGAGCAGTTCTTC.

The chain has TRBV9 and TRBJ2-4; 8 bases align to TRBD1. Germline values: CDR1 SGDLS, CDR2 YYNGEE. V gave up 1 base and J gave up 6 bases; unmatched junction bases: 6. The CDR3 has 15 amino acids. CDR3 loop: CASSVMGQDTNIQYF. CDR3 DNA: TGTGCCAGCAGCGTAATGGGACAGGACACAAACATTCAGTACTTC.

The count of this clone is one. This chain connects TRBV9 to TRBJ2-7; D possibly uses TRBD1 or TRBD2 (5 bases each). CDR1 and CDR2 from the germline V gene are SGDLS and YYNGEE. The CDR3 spans 15 residues. Trimming removed 4 bases from V and 2 bases from J, with 16 bases in between. CDR3 residues: CASSKTAMGAYEQYF. DNA of the CDR3: TGTGCCAGCAGCAAGACCGCCATGGGGGCCTACGAGCAGTACTTC.